This TCR beta chain appears in the sequencing data of a study of T-cell reconstitution after alpha-beta-depleted transplantation in children listed by TCRdb under 2016. With regard to the full study: T-cell immune reconstitution after TCRalphabeta/CD19-depleted allogeneic hematopoietic cell transplantation in children was quantitatively tracked in the study by means of TCR repertoire profiling. Beyond this particular receptor, the publication reports: Apparently early alphabetaT-cell count recovery about two months after transplant reportedly relied on only several hundred rapidly expanded clones derived from non-depleted graft cells. Hyperexpanded clone frequencies declined over subsequent months; after one year, T-cell counts and TCRbeta diversity were mostly attributed to newly produced T cells. In some patients, the high TCRbeta diversity seen at day 60 was put down to recipient T cells and intrathymic progenitors that had survived conditioning.

Library method: PCR. Instrument on record: Illumina HiSeq 2500. Molecular barcoding was employed in the preparation of TCR libraries, with unique molecular identifiers being used to normalize TCRbeta repertoire quantification. TCRdb reanalyzed the raw reads on its own, using fastp at Q25 for trimming and MiXCR for clone calling, and kept in-frame beta chains. Entries are consolidated by CDR3 protein sequence, retaining the most common genes and DNA. A total of about 590,000 distinct CDR3 sequences appear in this sample, under 15% of them only once. Of the sample, 2.2% is held by the ten largest clones. The sample's treatment or condition label, in plain terms: allogeneic hematopoietic cell transplantation with graft depleted of TCRalphabeta T cells and CD19 B cells. TCRalphabeta/CD19-depleted allogeneic hematopoietic cell grafts were given to the transplant recipients, all of whom were children. Details on this clonotype: No antigen is known for it. Within one base of it there is no much larger clone, and no base qualities were kept.

The clonotype comes from a male patient aged 10 to 17 who had a stem cell transplant for acute myeloid leukemia, so the T cells may come from the graft donor. The specimen comprised PBMCs, mostly from graft donor cells, sampled 360 days after TCRalphabeta/CD19-depleted stem cell transplant.

CDR3 sequence: CASTRRYNEQFF. The nucleotide sequence reads TGTGCCAGCACCCGGCGGTACAATGAGCAGTTCTTC. Here the chain combines TRBV12-3 or TRBV12-4 and TRBJ2-1, with no confident D gene call. Spanning cysteine to phenylalanine, the CDR3 consists of 12 amino acids. The read is trimmed to its CDR3 DNA, 36 bases read in frame from base 1. The V and J ends are trimmed by 7 bases and 4 bases, leaving 8 bases between them.